This T cell receptor (beta chain) was sequenced during a study of cytomegalovirus exposure and HLA in healthy donors. Study-level results: Associated with cytomegalovirus, according to the listing, were around 160 TCR beta chains. In vitro assays verified that a few CMV-associated chains recognized CMV antigens specifically. The classifier reportedly diagnosed cytomegalovirus status with high specificity and sensitivity.

As for this clone: Its antigen is as yet unknown.

Clones were read by immunoSEQ multiplex PCR, and TCRdb kept only the in-frame ones, dropping some. This table holds 200,000 to 250,000 clones, roughly 84% found once. CDR3 length: 14 amino acids. Germline CDR1 SGHTA, CDR2 FQGTGA. V shed 2 bases and J shed 3 bases, with 7 bases lying between them. The genes are TRBV7-3 and TRBJ2-2; D might be TRBD1 or TRBD2, each matching 5 bases. This TCR was sampled from a woman younger than 45 in good health and CMV-seropositive. Specimen: PBMCs. CDR3 DNA: TGTGCCAGCAGCTTACTGGGGGACACCGGGGAGCTGTTTTTT. Residues: CASSLLGDTGELFF.